This T cell receptor (beta chain) was observed in a study of blood T cell repertoires in COVID-19. As for the study in general: From the United States, Italy and Spain came samples of acute and convalescent COVID-19.

TCRdb keeps only in-frame clones here, not all; method: immunoSEQ multiplex PCR. The profile shows 200,000 to 300,000 clones, around 80% of them singletons. The sample taken for sequencing was peripheral blood. The clonotype comes from a man in his forties or fifties who had recovered from COVID-19.

As DNA, the CDR3 is TGTGCCAGCAGTTACGGAGGCGGATCCTACGAGCAGTACTTC. This gives the protein CASSYGGGSYEQYF. V usage is TRBV6-2 or TRBV6-3 and J usage is TRBJ2-7; weak D call: TRBD2 (5 bases). Germline loops: CDR1 MNHEY, CDR2 SVGEGT. The CDR3 contains 14 residues. V lost 2 bases and J 1 base, leaving 9 bases between the germline ends.